One sample yielded the 9 T cell receptor beta chains listed below, sequenced in a study of blood T cell repertoires in COVID-19. This table comes from immunoSEQ multiplex PCR, and its TCRdb copy is limited to in-frame clones, with some not included. Of roughly 100,000 clones listed, approximately 88% are singletons. Sequences were obtained from peripheral blood. Receptor source: a human donor in a cohort sampled during active COVID-19.

This chain uses TRBV19 with TRBJ1-3; no clear D gene. The germline V gene has CDR1 LNHDA and CDR2 SQIVND (reference sequence). V dropped 3 bases and J dropped 3 bases, with 9 bases sitting between them. This CDR3 comprises 14 residues. CDR3 nucleotide sequence: TGTGCCAGTAGTATGAGGGAAGGTGGAAACACCATATATTTT. It codes for CASSMREGGNTIYF. Supplemented by reference TRBV19 and TRBJ1-3, the full variable domain reads DGGITQSPKYLFRKEGQNVTLSCEQNLNHDAMYWYRQDPGQGLRLIYYSQIVNDFQKGDIAEGYSVSREKKESFPLTVTSAQKNPTAFYLCASSMREGGNTIYFGEGSWLTVV.

The V and J genes are TRBV2 and TRBJ1-3; 11 nucleotides agree with TRBD1. J gave up 2 bases and V 5 bases, and 2 bases lay outside the gene matches. Germline V CDR1 and CDR2: SNHLY, FYNNEI. The CDR3 loop spans 15 amino acids. The CDR3 here is CASSRDRGAGNTIYF. The CDR3 nucleotides read TGTGCCAGCAGTCGGGACAGGGGGGCTGGAAACACCATATATTTT.

The V call is TRBV27, the J call TRBJ1-6, with a possible D match to TRBD1 (5 bases). The V gene's germline CDR1 is MNHEY and CDR2 SMNVEV (reference sequence). CDR3 length: 17 residues. The V and J ends lost 3 bases and 1 base respectively, with 13 bases between them. The CDR3 reads CASSFNKGISYNSPLHF. Here the CDR3 DNA reads TGTGCCAGCAGTTTTAATAAGGGGATATCCTATAATTCACCCCTCCACTTT.

V is TRBV27 and J is TRBJ1-2; no reliable D call. This CDR3 contains 14 residues. V lost 5 bases and J lost 4, with 14 bases in between. CDR1 is MNHEY, CDR2 SMNVEV, per germline (reference sequence). The CDR3 DNA reads TGTGCCAGCAGTAACCGGGTCGAGGGCTATGGCTACACCTTC. This translates into CASSNRVEGYGYTF.

J is TRBJ1-1 and V is TRBV12-3 or TRBV12-4; D gene unclear. Trimming stripped 5 bases from V and 7 bases from J, with 11 bases between. The CDR3 runs to 12 residues. The chain's CDR3 is CASSPRGGEAFF. The DNA of the CDR3 is TGTGCCAGCAGTCCCCGGGGAGGTGAAGCTTTCTTT.

The J gene is TRBJ2-1, the V gene TRBV7-2; TRBD1 aligns across 7 bases. The V and J ends lost 5 bases and 8 bases, in that order; junction bases with no gene match: 12. The CDR3 has 15 amino acids. CDR1 and CDR2 from the germline V gene are SGHTA and FQGNSA. For the CDR3, the DNA is TGTGCCAGCAGCCCCACAGGGGCGCTTGGCGATGAGCAGTTCTTC. Protein product: CASSPTGALGDEQFF.

The V call is TRBV6-4, the J call TRBJ1-6; TRBD1 matches 7 bases. Germline trimming cut 6 bases from V and 5 bases from J; bases unmatched to any gene: 7. Germline-derived CDR1 and CDR2 are MRHNA and SNTAGT. The CDR3 is made up of 15 amino acids. CDR3 loop: CASRRVTGDNSPLHF. For the CDR3, the DNA is TGTGCCAGCAGGCGCGTTACAGGGGATAATTCACCCCTCCACTTT.

The rearrangement links TRBV28 to TRBJ2-1; TRBD1 aligns across 8 bases. This CDR3 has 18 residues. Unmatched junction bases numbered 19, after V lost 4 bases and J lost 8 bases. CDR1 MDHEN and CDR2 SYDVKM come from the germline V gene. CDR3 bases: TGTGCCAGCAGTTCCTTATATTTAACAGGGGGTTCATCGGATGAGCAGTTCTTC. Protein product: CASSSLYLTGGSSDEQFF.

The chain is built from TRBV12-5 and TRBJ2-1; weak D call: TRBD2 (6 bases). Germline V CDR1 and CDR2: LGHNT, FRNRAP. V dropped 5 bases and J dropped 3 bases, with 17 bases sitting between them. CDR3 size: 16 residues. Here the CDR3 reads CASGPPWTTRYNEQFF. The CDR3 nucleotides are TGTGCTAGTGGTCCTCCTTGGACTACCCGCTACAATGAGCAGTTCTTC.